This entry features one T cell receptor (beta chain) sequence. This sample is part of a study of cytomegalovirus exposure and HLA in healthy donors. Researchers ran the PCR with 60 Vbeta and 13 Jbeta primers. Sequenced by immunoSEQ multiplex PCR; TCRdb stores in-frame clones only, minus some. The data contain about 83,000 clones, less than 85% of them singletons. There are 13 residues in the CDR3. Germline CDR1 is SGHRS and CDR2 is YFSETQ. V lost 3 bases, J lost 8 bases, and 14 bases lay in between. This chain joins TRBV5-1 and TRBJ1-1; D may be TRBD1 (6 bases). This clonotype was sampled from a man in his sixties in good health and CMV-seronegative. Material: PBMCs. The chain's CDR3 is CASSSSPQGEAFF. CDR3 bases: TGCGCCAGCAGCTCCTCCCCACAGGGCGAAGCTTTCTTT.